A selection of T cell receptor beta chains follows, all from one sample in a study of response to subunit inactivated influenza vaccine. TCRdb ran MiXCR on the RT-PCR reads and lists one entry per CDR3 protein. Of roughly 500,000 distinct CDR3 sequences listed, approximately 15% are singletons. Material: CD4+ T cells sorted from PBMCs, obtained less than 30 months after vaccination. Receptor source: a man aged 50-75 years who received an inactivated influenza vaccine. Each CDR3 is given with its conserved first and last residue. Fields, in order: J gene, V gene, CDR3 protein.

TRBJ1-6 | TRBV5-1 | CASSLEGPNNSPLHF
TRBJ2-7 | TRBV4-1 | CASSQDTRYEQYF
TRBJ2-1 | TRBV5-1 | CASSLDTGRTHNEQFF
TRBJ2-3 | TRBV6-5 | CASSYSWGTPTDTQYF
TRBJ1-1 | TRBV27 | CASSFGGGNTEAFF
TRBJ2-3 | TRBV7-2 | CASSLLGSGRAQDTQYF
TRBJ1-1 | TRBV20-1 | CSARADRDAEAFF
TRBJ2-4 | TRBV12-3/TRBV12-4 | CASSSGGVAKNIQYF
TRBJ1-5 | TRBV20-1 | CSARASETTPQHF
TRBJ2-5 | TRBV4-3 | CASSQGLGVLETQYF
TRBJ1-5 | TRBV7-4 | CASSTGPQPQHF
TRBJ2-7 | TRBV29-1 | CSVAWTSGRYEQYF
TRBJ2-5 | TRBV12-3/TRBV12-4 | CASSPSQGARETQYF
TRBJ2-6 | TRBV6-2/TRBV6-3 | CASRQGSGANVLTF
TRBJ2-1 | TRBV28 | CASSNRLAAFEQFF
TRBJ2-3 | TRBV10-3 | CAISESGQLTDTQYF
TRBJ1-2 | TRBV6-1 | CASIPAPGTNYGYTF
TRBJ1-5 | TRBV12-3/TRBV12-4 | CASRPRGDSNQPQHF
TRBJ1-4 | TRBV4-1 | CASSQGSGGVVKLFF
TRBJ2-7 | TRBV7-9 | CASSLPGGPYEQYF
TRBJ2-2 | TRBV20-1 | CSAIPGTSRTGELFF
TRBJ2-5 | TRBV6-5 | CASSYSPWGETQYF
TRBJ1-2 | TRBV15 | CATSRGEIYGYTF
TRBJ2-2 | TRBV6-1 | CASSRTGLVANTGELFF
TRBJ2-1 | TRBV10-3 | CAIRGDSSLNEQFF
TRBJ1-2 | TRBV28 | CASSSLGQGKGGYTF
TRBJ1-2 | TRBV6-1 | CASTPGARGYTF
TRBJ1-3 | TRBV7-2 | CASSFGATGLLGNTIYF
TRBJ2-7 | TRBV10-3 | CAISPELRTSGSYEQYF
TRBJ2-3 | TRBV5-6 | CASSLASVGGDTQYF
TRBJ1-4 | TRBV4-2 | CASSQDRQPNEKLFF
TRBJ2-1 | TRBV29-1 | CSVDLRGGSYNEQFF
TRBJ2-7 | TRBV28 | CASIHGQGNPYEQYF
TRBJ1-3 | TRBV20-1 | CSARFGTVGNTIYF
TRBJ2-2 | TRBV11-2 | CASRDSLKDTGELFF
TRBJ2-2 | TRBV12-3/TRBV12-4 | CASSFVQRSTGELFF
TRBJ1-6 | TRBV12-3/TRBV12-4 | CASSLIQGPNSPLHF
TRBJ2-1 | TRBV9 | CASSVGSSGLYNEQFF
TRBJ1-4 | TRBV28 | CASSLSGRNEKLFF
TRBJ2-1 | TRBV15 | CATSRTGLGEQFF
TRBJ2-1 | TRBV7-2 | CASSFAGAYNEQFF
TRBJ1-2 | TRBV30 | CAWTTIIPNYGYTF
TRBJ1-1 | TRBV25-1 | CASAGDTNTEAFF
TRBJ2-7 | TRBV6-2/TRBV6-3 | CASSYAGLGLEQYF
TRBJ2-1 | TRBV20-1 | CSASGVKPEQFF
TRBJ2-3 | TRBV7-7 | CASSPDRGLAGVRTDTQYF
TRBJ1-2 | TRBV4-3 | CASSQDGRGYGYTF
TRBJ1-1 | TRBV4-3 | CASSQDWTEGRTEAFF
TRBJ2-1 | TRBV7-3 | CASSQQVAAYNEQFF
TRBJ1-1 | TRBV9 | CASSVLGNTEAFF
TRBJ1-6 | TRBV20-1 | CSARTRGRRSPLHF
TRBJ2-1 | TRBV11-3 | CASSLDSASGKSGEQFF
TRBJ2-5 | TRBV28 | CASREGKETQYF
TRBJ1-4 | TRBV7-2 | CASSLAPGQGTEKLFF
TRBJ1-5 | TRBV19 | CASSKPDRGPGQPQHF
TRBJ2-7 | TRBV9 | CASSVGQASYEQYF